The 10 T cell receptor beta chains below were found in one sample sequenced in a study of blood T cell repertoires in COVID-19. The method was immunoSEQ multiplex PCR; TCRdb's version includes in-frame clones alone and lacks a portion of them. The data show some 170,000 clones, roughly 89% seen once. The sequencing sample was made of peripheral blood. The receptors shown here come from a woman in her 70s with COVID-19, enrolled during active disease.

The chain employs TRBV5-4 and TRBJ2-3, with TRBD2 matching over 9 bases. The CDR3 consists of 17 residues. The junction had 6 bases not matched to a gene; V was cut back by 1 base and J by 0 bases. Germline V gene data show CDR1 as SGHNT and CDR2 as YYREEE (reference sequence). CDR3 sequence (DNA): TGTGCCAGCAGCTTGACGGGACTAGCAGTTAGCACAGATACGCAGTATTTT. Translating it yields CASSLTGLAVSTDTQYF.

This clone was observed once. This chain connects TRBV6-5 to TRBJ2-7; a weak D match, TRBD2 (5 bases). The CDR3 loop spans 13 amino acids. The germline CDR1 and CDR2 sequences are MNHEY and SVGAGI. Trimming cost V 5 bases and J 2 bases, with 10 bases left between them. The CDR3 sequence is CASSPPRAYEQYF. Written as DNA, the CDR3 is TGTGCCAGCAGTCCCCCGAGGGCCTACGAGCAGTACTTC.

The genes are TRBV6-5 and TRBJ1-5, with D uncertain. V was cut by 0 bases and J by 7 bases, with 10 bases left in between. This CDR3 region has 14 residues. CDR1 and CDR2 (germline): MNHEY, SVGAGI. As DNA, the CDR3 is TGTGCCAGCAGTTACTCCGGTATCCAACAGCCCCAGCATTTT. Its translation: CASSYSGIQQPQHF.

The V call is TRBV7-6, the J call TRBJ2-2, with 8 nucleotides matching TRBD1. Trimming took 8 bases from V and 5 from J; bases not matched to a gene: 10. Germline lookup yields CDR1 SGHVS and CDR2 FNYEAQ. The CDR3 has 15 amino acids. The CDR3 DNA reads TGTGCCAGCGGAATTGGACAGGGAAGTACCGGGGAGCTGTTTTTT. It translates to CASGIGQGSTGELFF.

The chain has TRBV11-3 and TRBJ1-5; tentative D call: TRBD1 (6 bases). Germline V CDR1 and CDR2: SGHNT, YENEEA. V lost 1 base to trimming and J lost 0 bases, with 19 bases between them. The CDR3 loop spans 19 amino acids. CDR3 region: CASSLVRGTFENSNQPQHF. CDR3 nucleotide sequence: TGTGCCAGCAGCTTAGTGAGGGGGACCTTCGAGAATAGCAATCAGCCCCAGCATTTT.

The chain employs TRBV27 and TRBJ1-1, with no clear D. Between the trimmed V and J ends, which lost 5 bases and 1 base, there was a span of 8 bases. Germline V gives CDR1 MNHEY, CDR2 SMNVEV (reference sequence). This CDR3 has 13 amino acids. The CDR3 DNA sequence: TGTGCCAGCAGTATTAACAGGAACACTGAAGCTTTCTTT. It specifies CASSINRNTEAFF.

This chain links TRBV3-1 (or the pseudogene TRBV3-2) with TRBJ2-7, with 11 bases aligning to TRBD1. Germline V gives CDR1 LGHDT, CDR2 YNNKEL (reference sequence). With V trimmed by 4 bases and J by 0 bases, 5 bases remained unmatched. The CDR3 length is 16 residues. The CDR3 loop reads CASSRGQGVSSYEQYF. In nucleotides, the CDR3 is TGTGCCAGCAGCCGGGGACAGGGGGTTTCCTCCTACGAGCAGTACTTC.

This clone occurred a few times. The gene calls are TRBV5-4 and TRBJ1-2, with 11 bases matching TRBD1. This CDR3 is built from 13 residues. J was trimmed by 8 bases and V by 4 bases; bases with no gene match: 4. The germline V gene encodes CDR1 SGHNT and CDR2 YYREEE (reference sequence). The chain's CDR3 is CASSKDRGLGYTF. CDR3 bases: TGTGCCAGCAGCAAGGACAGGGGGCTAGGCTACACCTTC.

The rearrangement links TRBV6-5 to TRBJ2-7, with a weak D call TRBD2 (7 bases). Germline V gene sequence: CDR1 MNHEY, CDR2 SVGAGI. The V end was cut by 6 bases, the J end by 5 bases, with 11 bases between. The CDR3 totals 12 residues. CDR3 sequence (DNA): TGTGCCAGCAGGGGGGGGCGGGACGAGCAGTACTTC. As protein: CASRGGRDEQYF.

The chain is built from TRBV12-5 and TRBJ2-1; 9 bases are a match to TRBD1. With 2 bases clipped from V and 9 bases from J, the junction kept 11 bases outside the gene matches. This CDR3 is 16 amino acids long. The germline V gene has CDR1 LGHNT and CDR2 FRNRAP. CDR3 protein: CASGLRTGGESFEQFF. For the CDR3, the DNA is TGTGCTAGTGGTTTGAGAACAGGGGGCGAAAGTTTTGAGCAGTTCTTC.